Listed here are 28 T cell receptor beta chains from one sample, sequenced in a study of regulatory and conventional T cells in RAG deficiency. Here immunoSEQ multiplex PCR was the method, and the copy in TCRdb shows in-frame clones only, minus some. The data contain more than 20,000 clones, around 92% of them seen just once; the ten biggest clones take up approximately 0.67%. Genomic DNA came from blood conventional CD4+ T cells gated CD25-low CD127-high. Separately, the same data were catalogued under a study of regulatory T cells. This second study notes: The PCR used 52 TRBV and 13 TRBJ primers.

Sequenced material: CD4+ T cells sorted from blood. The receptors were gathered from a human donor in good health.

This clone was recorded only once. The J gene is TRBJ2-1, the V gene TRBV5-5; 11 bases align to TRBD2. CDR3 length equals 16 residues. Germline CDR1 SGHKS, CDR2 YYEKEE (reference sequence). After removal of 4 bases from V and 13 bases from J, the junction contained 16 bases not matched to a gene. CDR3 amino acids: CASSPRTSGQARGQFF. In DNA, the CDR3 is TGTGCCAGCAGCCCACGGACTAGCGGGCAGGCGCGGGGCCAGTTCTTC.

DNA of the CDR3: TGTGCCAGCAGCTTAGTCGCGGGGGGGTACAATGAGCAGTTCTTC. This codes for CASSLVAGGYNEQFF. The V call is TRBV7-6, the J call TRBJ2-1; 9 nucleotides align to TRBD2. Germline V lookup: CDR1 SGHVS, CDR2 FNYEAQ. The V segment lost 1 base and the J segment 4 bases; nucleotides outside the gene matches: 2. CDR3 length equals 15 residues. The full variable domain, in which reference TRBV7-6 and TRBJ2-1 provide the parts outside the CDR3, is GAGVSQSPRYKVTKRGQDVALRCDPISGHVSLYWYRQALGQGPEFLTYFNYEAQQDKSGLPNDRFSAERPEGSISTLTIQRTEQRDSAMYRCASSLVAGGYNEQFFGPGTRLTVL.

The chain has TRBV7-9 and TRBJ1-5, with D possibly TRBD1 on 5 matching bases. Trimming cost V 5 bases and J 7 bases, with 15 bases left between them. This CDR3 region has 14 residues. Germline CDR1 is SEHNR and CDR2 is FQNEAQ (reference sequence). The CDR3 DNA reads TGTGCCAGCAGCCACGGGCAGGGTGGGCAGCCCCAGCATTTT. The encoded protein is CASSHGQGGQPQHF.

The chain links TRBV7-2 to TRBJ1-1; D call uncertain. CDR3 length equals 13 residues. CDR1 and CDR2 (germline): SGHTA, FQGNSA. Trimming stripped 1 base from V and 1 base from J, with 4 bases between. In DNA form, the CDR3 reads TGTGCCAGCAGCTTAGAACAGAACACTGAAGCTTTCTTT. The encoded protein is CASSLEQNTEAFF.

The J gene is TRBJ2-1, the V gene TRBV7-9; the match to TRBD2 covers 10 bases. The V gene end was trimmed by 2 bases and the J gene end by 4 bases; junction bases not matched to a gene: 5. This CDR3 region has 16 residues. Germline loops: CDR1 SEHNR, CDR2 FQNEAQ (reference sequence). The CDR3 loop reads CASSLSLAGEYNEQFF. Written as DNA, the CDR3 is TGTGCCAGCAGCTTAAGTCTAGCGGGAGAATACAATGAGCAGTTCTTC. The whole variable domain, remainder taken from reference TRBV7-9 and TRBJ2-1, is DTGVSQNPRHKITKRGQNVTFRCDPISEHNRLYWYRQTLGQGPEFLTYFQNEAQLEKSRLLSDRFSAERPKGSFSTLEIQRTEQGDSAMYLCASSLSLAGEYNEQFFGPGTRLTVL.

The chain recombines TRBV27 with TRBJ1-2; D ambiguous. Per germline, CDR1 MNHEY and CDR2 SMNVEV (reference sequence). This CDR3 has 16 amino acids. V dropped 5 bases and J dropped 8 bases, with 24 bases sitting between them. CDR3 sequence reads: CASSPWTEPTFKGYTF. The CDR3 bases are TGTGCCAGCAGTCCTTGGACGGAGCCGACCTTTAAGGGCTACACCTTC.

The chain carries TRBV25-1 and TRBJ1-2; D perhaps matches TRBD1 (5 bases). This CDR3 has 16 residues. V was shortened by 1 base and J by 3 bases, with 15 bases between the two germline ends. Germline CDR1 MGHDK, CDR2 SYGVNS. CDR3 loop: CASSESLGRAHYGYTF. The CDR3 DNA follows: TGTGCCAGCAGTGAATCTCTAGGCAGGGCCCACTATGGCTACACCTTC.

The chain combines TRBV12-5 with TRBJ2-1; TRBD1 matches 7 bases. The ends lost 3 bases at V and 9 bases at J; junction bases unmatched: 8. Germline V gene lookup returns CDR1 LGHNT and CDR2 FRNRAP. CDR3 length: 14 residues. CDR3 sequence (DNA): TGTGCTAGTGGTTTAAAACAGGGGATCGGTGAGCAGTTCTTC. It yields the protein CASGLKQGIGEQFF.

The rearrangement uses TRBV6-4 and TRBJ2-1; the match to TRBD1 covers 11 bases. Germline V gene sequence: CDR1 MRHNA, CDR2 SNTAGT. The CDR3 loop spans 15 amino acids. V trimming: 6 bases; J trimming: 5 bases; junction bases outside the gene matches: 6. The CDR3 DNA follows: TGTGCCAGCAGCGCGGACAGGGGGCCACACAATGAGCAGTTCTTC. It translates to CASSADRGPHNEQFF.

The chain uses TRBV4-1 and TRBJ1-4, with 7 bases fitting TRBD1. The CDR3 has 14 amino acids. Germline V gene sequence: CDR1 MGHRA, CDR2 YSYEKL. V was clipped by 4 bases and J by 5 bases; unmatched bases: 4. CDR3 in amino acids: CASSPGQMNEKLFF. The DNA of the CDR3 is TGCGCCAGCAGCCCGGGACAGATGAATGAAAAACTGTTTTTT.

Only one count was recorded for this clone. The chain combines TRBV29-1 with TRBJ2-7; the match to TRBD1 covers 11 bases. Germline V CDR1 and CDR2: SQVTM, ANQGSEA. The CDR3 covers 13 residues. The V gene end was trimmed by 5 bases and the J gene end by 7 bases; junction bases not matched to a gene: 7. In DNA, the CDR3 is TGCAGCGTTCAACGGACAGGGGGCTGGGAGCAGTACTTC. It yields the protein CSVQRTGGWEQYF.

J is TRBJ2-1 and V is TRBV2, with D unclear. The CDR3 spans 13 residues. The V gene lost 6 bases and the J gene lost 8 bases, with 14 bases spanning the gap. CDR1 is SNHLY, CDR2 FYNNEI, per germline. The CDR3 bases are TGTGCCAGCAGGGCCTCAGAGTCGTATGAGCAGTTCTTC. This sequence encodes CASRASESYEQFF.

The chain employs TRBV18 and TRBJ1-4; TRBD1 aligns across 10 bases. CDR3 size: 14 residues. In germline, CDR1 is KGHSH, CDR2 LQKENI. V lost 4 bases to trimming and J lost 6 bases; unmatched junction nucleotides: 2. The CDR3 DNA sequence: TGTGCCAGCTCACTTGGACAGGGGGATGAAAAACTGTTTTTT. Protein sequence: CASSLGQGDEKLFF.

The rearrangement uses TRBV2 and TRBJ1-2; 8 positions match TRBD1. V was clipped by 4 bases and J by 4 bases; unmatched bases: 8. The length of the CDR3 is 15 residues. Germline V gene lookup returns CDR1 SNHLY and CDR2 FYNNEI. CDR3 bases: TGTGCCAGCAGTGCCGGACAGGGCTCCCGCTATGGCTACACCTTC. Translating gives CASSAGQGSRYGYTF.

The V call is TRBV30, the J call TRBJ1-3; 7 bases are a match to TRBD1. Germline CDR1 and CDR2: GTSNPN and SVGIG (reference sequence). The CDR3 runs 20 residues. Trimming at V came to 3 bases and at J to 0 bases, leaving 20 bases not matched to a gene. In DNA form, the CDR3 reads TGTGCCTGGAGCGGCCCGGGACAGATTCTTTTAAGTGTCTCTGGAAACACCATATATTTT. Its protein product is CAWSGPGQILLSVSGNTIYF.

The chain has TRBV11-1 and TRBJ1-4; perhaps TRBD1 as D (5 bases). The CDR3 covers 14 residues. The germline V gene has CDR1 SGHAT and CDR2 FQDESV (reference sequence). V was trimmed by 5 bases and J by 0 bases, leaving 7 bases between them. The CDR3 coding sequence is TGTGCCAGCAGCGACAGTCCAACTAATGAAAAACTGTTTTTT. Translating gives CASSDSPTNEKLFF.

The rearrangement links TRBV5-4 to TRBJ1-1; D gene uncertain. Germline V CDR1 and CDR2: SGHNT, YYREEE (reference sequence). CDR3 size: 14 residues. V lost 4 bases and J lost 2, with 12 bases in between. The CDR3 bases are TGTGCCAGCAGCCTCCACTCTTATAACACTGAAGCTTTCTTT. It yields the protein CASSLHSYNTEAFF.

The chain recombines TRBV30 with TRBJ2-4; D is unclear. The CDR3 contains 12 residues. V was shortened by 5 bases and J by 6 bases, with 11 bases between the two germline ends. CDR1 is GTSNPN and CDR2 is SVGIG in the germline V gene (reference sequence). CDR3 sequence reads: CAWRDSGNIQYF. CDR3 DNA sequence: TGTGCCTGGCGTGACTCTGGAAACATTCAGTACTTC.

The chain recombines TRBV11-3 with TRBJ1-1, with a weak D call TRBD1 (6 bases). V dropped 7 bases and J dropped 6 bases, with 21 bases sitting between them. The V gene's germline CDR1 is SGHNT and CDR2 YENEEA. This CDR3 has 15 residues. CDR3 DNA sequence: TGTGCCAGCACCCCGGTTGGGGGCGCGTTCTCTGAAGCTTTCTTT. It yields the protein CASTPVGGAFSEAFF. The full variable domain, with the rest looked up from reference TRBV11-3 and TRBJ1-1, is EAGVVQSPRYKIIEKKQPVAFWCNPISGHNTLYWYLQNLGQGPELLIRYENEEAVDDSQLPKDRFSAERLKGVDSTLKIQPAELGDSAVYLCASTPVGGAFSEAFFGQGTRLTVV.

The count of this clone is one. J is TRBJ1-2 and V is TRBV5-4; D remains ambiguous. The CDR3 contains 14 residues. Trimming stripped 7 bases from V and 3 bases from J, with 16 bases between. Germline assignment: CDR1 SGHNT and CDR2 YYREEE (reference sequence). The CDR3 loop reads CASRPGGIDYGYTF. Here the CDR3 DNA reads TGTGCCAGCCGACCCGGCGGGATTGACTATGGCTACACCTTC.

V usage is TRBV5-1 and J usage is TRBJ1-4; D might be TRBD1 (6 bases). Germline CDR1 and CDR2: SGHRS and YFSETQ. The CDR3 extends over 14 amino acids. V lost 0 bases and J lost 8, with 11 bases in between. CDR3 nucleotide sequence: TGCGCCAGCAGCTTGGGGACAGAAGGAGAAAAACTGTTTTTT. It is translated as CASSLGTEGEKLFF.

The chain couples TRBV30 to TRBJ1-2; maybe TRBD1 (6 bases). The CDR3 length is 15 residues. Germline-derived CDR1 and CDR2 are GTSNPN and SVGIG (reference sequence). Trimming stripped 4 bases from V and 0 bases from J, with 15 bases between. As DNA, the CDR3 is TGTGCCTGGAACTCGGGGGCCTTCACTAACTATGGCTACACCTTC. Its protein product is CAWNSGAFTNYGYTF. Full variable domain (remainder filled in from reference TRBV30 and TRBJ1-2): SQTIHQWPATLVQPVGSPLSLECTVEGTSNPNLYWYRQAAGRGLQLLFYSVGIGQISSEVPQNLSASRPQDRQFILSSKKLLLSDSGFYLCAWNSGAFTNYGYTFGSGTRLTVV.

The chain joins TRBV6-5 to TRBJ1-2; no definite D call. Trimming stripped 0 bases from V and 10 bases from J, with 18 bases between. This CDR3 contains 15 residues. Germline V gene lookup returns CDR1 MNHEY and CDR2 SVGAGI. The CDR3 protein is CASSYSYMGSNFYTF. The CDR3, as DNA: TGTGCCAGCAGTTACTCTTACATGGGATCGAATTTCTACACCTTC.

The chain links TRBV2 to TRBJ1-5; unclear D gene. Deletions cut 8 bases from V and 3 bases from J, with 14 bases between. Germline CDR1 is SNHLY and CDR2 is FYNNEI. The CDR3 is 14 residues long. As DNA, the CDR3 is TGTGCCAGCGGCCTTGCGATGCCCAATCAGCCCCAGCATTTT. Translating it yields CASGLAMPNQPQHF.

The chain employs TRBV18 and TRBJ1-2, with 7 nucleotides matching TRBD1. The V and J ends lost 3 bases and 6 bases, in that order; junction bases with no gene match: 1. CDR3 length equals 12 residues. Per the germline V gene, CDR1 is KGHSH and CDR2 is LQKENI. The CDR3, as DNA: TGTGCCAGCTCACCGACAGGGAATGGCTACACCTTC. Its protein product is CASSPTGNGYTF. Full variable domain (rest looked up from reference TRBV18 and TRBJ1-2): NAGVMQNPRHLVRRRGQEARLRCSPMKGHSHVYWYRQLPEEGLKFMVYLQKENIIDESGMPKERFSAEFPKEGPSILRIQQVVRGDSAAYFCASSPTGNGYTFGSGTRLTVV.

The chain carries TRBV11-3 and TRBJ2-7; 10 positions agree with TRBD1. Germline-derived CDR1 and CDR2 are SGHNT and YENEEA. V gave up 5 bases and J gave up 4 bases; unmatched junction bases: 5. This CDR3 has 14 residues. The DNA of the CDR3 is TGTGCCAGCAGCCTAGGGACAGGGGCATACGAGCAGTACTTC. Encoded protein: CASSLGTGAYEQYF.

CDR3 protein: CASSIVREQYF. The CDR3 DNA is TGTGCCAGTAGTATAGTCCGCGAGCAGTACTTC. V and J are TRBV19 and TRBJ2-7; no reliable D call. CDR3 length equals 11 residues. Trimming removed 1 base from V and 6 bases from J, with 4 bases in between. Per germline, CDR1 LNHDA and CDR2 SQIVND (reference sequence).

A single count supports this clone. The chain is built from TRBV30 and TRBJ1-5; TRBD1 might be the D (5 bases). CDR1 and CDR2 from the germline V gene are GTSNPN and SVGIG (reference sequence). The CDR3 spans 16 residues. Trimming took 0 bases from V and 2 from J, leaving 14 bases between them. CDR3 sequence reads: CAWSVAGVVGNQPQHF. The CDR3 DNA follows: TGTGCCTGGAGTGTCGCGGGGGTGGTGGGCAATCAGCCCCAGCATTTT.